A selection of T cell receptor beta chains follows, all from one sample in a study of blood T cells in healthy people across ages. TCRdb recomputed calls from the 5' RACE reads with MiXCR, one row per CDR3 protein. The repertoire holds over 600,000 distinct CDR3 sequences, about half seen once, with 15% to 20% in the top ten. Sample: blood. The source is an elderly man in good health. Each CDR3 is given with its conserved first and last residue. A D gene is named only where the DNA matches it firmly. A clone size is listed for some rows: how often the clone was seen (once, few, many), or a class if it is expanded.

TRBV20-1,TRBJ2-1,18,TRBD2,few,CSARDRETSGSSYNEQFF,TGCAGTGCTAGAGATAGGGAGACTAGCGGGAGTTCCTACAATGAGCAGTTCTTC
TRBV27,TRBJ1-6,14,TRBD1,-,CASSTDRSDSPLHF,TGTGCCAGCAGCACGGACAGGTCGGACTCACCCCTCCACTTT
TRBV27,TRBJ2-7,16,-,few,CASSLSQGFSTYEQYF,TGTGCCAGCAGTTTATCCCAGGGTTTCTCCACCTACGAGCAGTACTTC
TRBV7-9,TRBJ1-6,15,TRBD1,few,CASSAGTGGKSPLHF,TGTGCCAGCAGCGCCGGGACAGGGGGCAAATCACCCCTCCACTTT
TRBV30,TRBJ1-4,13,-,few,CAWSEVGGEKLFF,TGTGCCTGGTCGGAGGTGGGAGGTGAAAAACTGTTTTTT
TRBV20-1,TRBJ2-5,14,-,-,CRATPLGGQETQYF,TGCAGGGCTACCCCACTAGGGGGGCAGGAGACCCAGTACTTC
TRBV29-1,TRBJ1-1,14,-,once,CSVQIQGTNTEAFF,TGCAGCGTCCAGATTCAGGGAACGAACACTGAAGCTTTCTTT
TRBV7-8,TRBJ2-7,13,-,few,CASSLALSTEQYF,TGTGCCAGCAGCTTAGCGCTATCCACCGAGCAGTACTTC
TRBV7-2,TRBJ2-7,17,-,many,CASSLGWGGLADYEQYF,TGTGCCAGCAGCTTAGGTTGGGGTGGGCTAGCAGACTACGAGCAGTACTTC
TRBV29-1,TRBJ2-2,13,TRBD1,-,CSGDRAGTGELFF,TGCAGCGGGGACAGGGCGGGCACCGGGGAGCTGTTTTTT
TRBV12-3/TRBV12-4,TRBJ2-7,15,-,few,CASSRGRDSSYEQYF,TGTGCCAGCAGCCGAGGGCGGGACTCCTCCTACGAGCAGTACTTC
TRBV15,TRBJ2-7,16,TRBD2,-,CATSRDEALAGGEQYF,TGTGCCACCAGCAGAGATGAGGCTCTAGCGGGAGGTGAGCAGTACTTC
TRBV20-1,TRBJ2-7,13,TRBD1,-,CSAPGGNRYEQYF,TGCAGTGCCCCAGGGGGCAATCGCTACGAGCAGTACTTC
TRBV15,TRBJ2-7,14,-,few,CATSRDGGIGEQYF,TGTGCCACCAGCAGAGATGGGGGTATAGGCGAGCAGTACTTC
TRBV29-1,TRBJ2-3,17,TRBD2,few,CSVETGTSDTSTDTQYF,TGCAGCGTGGAGACCGGGACTAGCGACACTAGCACAGATACGCAGTATTTT
TRBV25-1,TRBJ2-6,16,-,many,CASSEEQLSGANVLTF,TGTGCCAGCAGTGAAGAACAGCTCTCTGGGGCCAACGTCCTGACTTTC